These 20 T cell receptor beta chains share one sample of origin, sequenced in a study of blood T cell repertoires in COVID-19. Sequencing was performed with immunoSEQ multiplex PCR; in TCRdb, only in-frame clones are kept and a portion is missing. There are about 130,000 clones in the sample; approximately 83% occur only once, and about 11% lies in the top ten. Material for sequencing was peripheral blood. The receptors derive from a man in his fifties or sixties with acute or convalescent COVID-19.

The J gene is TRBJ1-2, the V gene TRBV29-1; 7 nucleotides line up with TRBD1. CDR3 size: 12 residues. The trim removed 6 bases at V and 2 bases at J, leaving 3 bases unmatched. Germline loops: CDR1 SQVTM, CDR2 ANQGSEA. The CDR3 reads CSVGGQNYGYTF. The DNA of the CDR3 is TGCAGCGTGGGGGGACAGAACTATGGCTACACCTTC.

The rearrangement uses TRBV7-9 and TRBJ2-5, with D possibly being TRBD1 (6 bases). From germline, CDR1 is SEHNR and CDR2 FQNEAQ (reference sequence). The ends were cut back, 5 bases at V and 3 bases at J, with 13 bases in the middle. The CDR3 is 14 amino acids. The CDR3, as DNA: TGTGCCAGCAGCGCCCCAAACAGGGAAGAGACCCAGTACTTC. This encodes CASSAPNREETQYF.

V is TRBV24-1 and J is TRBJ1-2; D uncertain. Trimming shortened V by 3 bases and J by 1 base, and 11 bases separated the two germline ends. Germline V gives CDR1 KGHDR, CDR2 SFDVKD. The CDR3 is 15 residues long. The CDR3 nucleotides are TGTGCCACCAGTGATAGTCGGTCACTTAACTATGGCTACACCTTC. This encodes CATSDSRSLNYGYTF.

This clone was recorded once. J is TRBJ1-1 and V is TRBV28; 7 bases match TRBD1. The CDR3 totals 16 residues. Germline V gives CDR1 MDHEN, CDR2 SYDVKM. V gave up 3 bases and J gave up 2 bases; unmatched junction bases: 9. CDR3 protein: CASSLATGAGNTEAFF. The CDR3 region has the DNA TGTGCCAGCAGTTTGGCAACAGGGGCAGGAAACACTGAAGCTTTCTTT.

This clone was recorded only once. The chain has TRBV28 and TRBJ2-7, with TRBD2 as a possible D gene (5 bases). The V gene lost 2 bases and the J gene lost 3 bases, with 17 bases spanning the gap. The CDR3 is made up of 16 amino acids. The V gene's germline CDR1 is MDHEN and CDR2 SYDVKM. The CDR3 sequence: CASSLREGSVYYEQYF. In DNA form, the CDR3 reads TGTGCCAGCAGTTTAAGAGAGGGTAGCGTGTACTACGAGCAGTACTTC.

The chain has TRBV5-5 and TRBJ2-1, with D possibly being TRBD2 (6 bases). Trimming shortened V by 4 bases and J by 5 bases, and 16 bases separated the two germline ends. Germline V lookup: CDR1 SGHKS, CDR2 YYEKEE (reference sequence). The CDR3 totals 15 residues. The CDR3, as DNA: TGTGCCAGCAGCCCCATTAGCGGAAAGAACAATGAGCAGTTCTTC. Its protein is CASSPISGKNNEQFF.

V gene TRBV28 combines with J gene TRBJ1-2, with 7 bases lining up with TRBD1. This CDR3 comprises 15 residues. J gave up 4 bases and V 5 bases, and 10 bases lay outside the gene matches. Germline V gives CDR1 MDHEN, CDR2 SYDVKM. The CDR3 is CASSQQGIFFYGYTF. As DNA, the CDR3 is TGTGCCAGCAGTCAACAGGGGATTTTTTTCTATGGCTACACCTTC.

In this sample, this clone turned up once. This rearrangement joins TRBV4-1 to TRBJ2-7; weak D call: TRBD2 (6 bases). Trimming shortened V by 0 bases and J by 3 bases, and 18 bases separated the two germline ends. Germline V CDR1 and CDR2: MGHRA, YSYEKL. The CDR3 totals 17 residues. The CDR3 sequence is CASSQDSRERPLYEQYF. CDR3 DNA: TGCGCCAGCAGCCAAGATTCCCGGGAGCGCCCGCTCTACGAGCAGTACTTC.

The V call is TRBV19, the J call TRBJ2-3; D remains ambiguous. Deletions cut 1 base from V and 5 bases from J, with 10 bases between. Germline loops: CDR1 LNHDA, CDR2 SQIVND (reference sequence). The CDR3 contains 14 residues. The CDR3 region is CASSIVRAEDTQYF. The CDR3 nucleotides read TGTGCCAGTAGTATAGTAAGAGCTGAAGATACGCAGTATTTT.

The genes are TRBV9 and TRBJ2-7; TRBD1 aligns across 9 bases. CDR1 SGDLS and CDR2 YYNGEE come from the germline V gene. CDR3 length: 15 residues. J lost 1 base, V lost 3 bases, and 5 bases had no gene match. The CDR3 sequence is CASSAGTGRSYEQYF. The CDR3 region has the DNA TGTGCCAGCAGCGCGGGGACAGGGAGGTCCTACGAGCAGTACTTC.

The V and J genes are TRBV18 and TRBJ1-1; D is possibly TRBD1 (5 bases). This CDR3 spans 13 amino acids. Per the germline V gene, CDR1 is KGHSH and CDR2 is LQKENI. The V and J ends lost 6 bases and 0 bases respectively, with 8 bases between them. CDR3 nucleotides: TGTGCCAGCTCCCTGACAGTGAACACTGAAGCTTTCTTT. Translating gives CASSLTVNTEAFF.

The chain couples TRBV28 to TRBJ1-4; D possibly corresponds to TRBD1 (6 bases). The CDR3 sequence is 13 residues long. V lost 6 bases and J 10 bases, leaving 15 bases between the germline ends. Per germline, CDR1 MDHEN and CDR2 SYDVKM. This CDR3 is CASSLSRGGKLFF. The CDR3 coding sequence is TGTGCCAGCAGCCTCTCCAGGGGCGGAAAACTGTTTTTT.

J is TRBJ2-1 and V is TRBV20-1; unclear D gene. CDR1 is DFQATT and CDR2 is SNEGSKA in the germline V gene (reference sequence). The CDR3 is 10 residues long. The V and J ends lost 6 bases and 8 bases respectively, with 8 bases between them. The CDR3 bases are TGCAGTGCCGGAGTCCATGAGCAGTTCTTC. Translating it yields CSAGVHEQFF.

CDR3: CASSPSGSMADTQYF. CDR3 bases: TGTGCCAGCTCACCTAGCGGGAGTATGGCAGATACGCAGTATTTT. The chain uses TRBV18 and TRBJ2-3; TRBD2 matches at 9 bases. This CDR3 is built from 15 residues. Germline V gene lookup returns CDR1 KGHSH and CDR2 LQKENI. Trimming removed 3 bases from V and 4 bases from J; junction bases left unmatched: 5.

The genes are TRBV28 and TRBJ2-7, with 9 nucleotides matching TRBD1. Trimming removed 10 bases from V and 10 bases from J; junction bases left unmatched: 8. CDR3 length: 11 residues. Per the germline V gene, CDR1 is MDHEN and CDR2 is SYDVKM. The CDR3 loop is CATGTGHIQYF. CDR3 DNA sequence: TGTGCCACTGGGACAGGGCATATACAGTACTTC. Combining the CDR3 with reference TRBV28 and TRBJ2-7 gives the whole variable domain DVKVTQSSRYLVKRTGEKVFLECVQDMDHENMFWYRQDPGLGLRLIYFSYDVKMKEKGDIPEGYSVSREKKERFSLILESASTNQTSMYLCATGTGHIQYFGPGTRLTVT.

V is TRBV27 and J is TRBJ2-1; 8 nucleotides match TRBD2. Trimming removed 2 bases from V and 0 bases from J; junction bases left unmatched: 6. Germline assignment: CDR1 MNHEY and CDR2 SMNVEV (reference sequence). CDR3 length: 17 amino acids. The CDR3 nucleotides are TGTGCCAGCAGTTTAGGTTCTAGCGGGCTCTCCTACAATGAGCAGTTCTTC. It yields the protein CASSLGSSGLSYNEQFF.

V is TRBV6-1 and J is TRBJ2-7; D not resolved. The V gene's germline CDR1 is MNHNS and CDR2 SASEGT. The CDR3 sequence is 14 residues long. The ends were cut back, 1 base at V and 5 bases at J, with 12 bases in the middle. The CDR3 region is CASSEGPEEDEQYF. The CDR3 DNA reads TGTGCCAGCAGTGAAGGGCCCGAAGAGGACGAGCAGTACTTC.

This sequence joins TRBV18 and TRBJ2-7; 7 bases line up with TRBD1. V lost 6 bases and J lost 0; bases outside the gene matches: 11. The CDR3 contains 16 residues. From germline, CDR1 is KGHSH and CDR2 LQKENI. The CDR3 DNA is TGTGCCAGCTCGGACTTGCCGGGACAGAGCTCCTACGAGCAGTACTTC. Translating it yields CASSDLPGQSSYEQYF.

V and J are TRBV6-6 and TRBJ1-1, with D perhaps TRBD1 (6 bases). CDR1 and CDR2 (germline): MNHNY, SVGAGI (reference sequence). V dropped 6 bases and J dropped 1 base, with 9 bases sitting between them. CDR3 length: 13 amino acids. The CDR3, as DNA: TGTGCCAGCAGACAGACAGGGAACACTGAAGCTTTCTTT. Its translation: CASRQTGNTEAFF.

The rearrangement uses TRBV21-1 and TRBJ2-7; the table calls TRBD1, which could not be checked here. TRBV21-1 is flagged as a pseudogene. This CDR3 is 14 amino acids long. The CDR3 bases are TGTGCCAGCCATCGACAGCCCCTGATCTACGAGCAGTACTTC. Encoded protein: CASHRQPLIYEQYF.